Each of the 11 T cell receptor beta chains below was sequenced from the same sample in a study of OX40 agonist ivuxolimab in advanced cancers. The repertoire was sequenced with immunoSEQ multiplex PCR; TCRdb's copy has only in-frame clones and lacks some. The table lists some 19,000 clones, around 87% of them singletons, with roughly 15% in the top ten. The sample here was CD4+ or CD8+ T cells sorted from blood, taken in a trial of the OX40 agonist ivuxolimab. The origin of the receptors is an adult with an advanced solid tumor such as melanoma, head and neck, liver or kidney cancer.

This chain connects TRBV4-3 to TRBJ2-3, with 9 bases identical to TRBD2. The length of the CDR3 is 19 residues. With 6 bases clipped from V and 0 bases from J, the junction kept 16 bases outside the gene matches. Germline CDR1 LGHNA, CDR2 YSLEER. DNA for the CDR3: TGCGCCAGCAGTCCCGGGATAGCGGGGGACTCAATAAGCACAGATACGCAGTATTTT. This codes for CASSPGIAGDSISTDTQYF.

This rearrangement joins TRBV7-6 to TRBJ2-1; TRBD2 aligns across 10 bases. Trimming at V came to 2 bases and at J to 5 bases, leaving 12 bases not matched to a gene. Germline V gene data show CDR1 as SGHVS and CDR2 as FNYEAQ. The CDR3 totals 18 residues. The CDR3 DNA follows: TGTGCCAGCAGCTTACCGACGCTAAGCGGGGGGGCCGACAATGAGCAGTTCTTC. This sequence encodes CASSLPTLSGGADNEQFF.

The chain links TRBV5-4 to TRBJ2-1; 7 bases fit TRBD2. CDR3 length: 15 amino acids. Germline trimming cut 6 bases from V and 0 bases from J; bases unmatched to any gene: 6. Germline loops: CDR1 SGHNT, CDR2 YYREEE (reference sequence). The CDR3: CASNLRGDSYNEQFF. In DNA, the CDR3 is TGTGCCAGCAACCTCCGGGGGGACTCCTACAATGAGCAGTTCTTC.

The chain employs TRBV4-1 and TRBJ1-2, with no clear D. The V and J ends lost 0 bases and 4 bases respectively, with 15 bases between them. In germline, CDR1 is MGHRA, CDR2 YSYEKL. This CDR3 contains 16 residues. The CDR3: CASSQDGLERVYGYTF. The CDR3 nucleotides read TGCGCCAGCAGCCAAGATGGATTGGAAAGGGTCTATGGCTACACCTTC.

This chain connects TRBV6-4 to TRBJ2-1, with TRBD2 identical over 12 bases. J lost 8 bases, V lost 4 bases, and 6 bases had no gene match. This CDR3 is built from 15 residues. CDR1 is MRHNA and CDR2 is SNTAGT in the germline V gene. The CDR3 sequence: CASSASSGGVDEQFF. The CDR3 DNA is TGTGCCAGCAGTGCCTCTAGCGGGGGGGTCGATGAGCAGTTCTTC.

CDR3 sequence: CASSQALSSGNTIYF. The CDR3 bases are TGCGCCAGCAGCCAAGCCTTAAGCTCTGGAAACACCATATATTTT. This rearrangement joins TRBV4-1 to TRBJ1-3, with D hard to call. The CDR3 has 15 amino acids. V dropped 1 base and J dropped 0 bases, with 7 bases sitting between them. Germline V gene sequence: CDR1 MGHRA, CDR2 YSYEKL.

The rearrangement joins TRBV11-2 to TRBJ2-7; TRBD1 might be the D (6 bases). The germline gives CDR1 SGHAT, CDR2 FQNNGV. Trimming removed 5 bases at V and 1 base at J, with 12 bases between. This CDR3 spans 14 amino acids. The DNA for the CDR3 is TGTGCCAGCAGCGCAGCAGGGGAATCCTACGAGCAGTACTTC. Residues: CASSAAGESYEQYF. Filled out from reference TRBV11-2 and TRBJ2-7, the complete variable domain reads EAGVAQSPRYKIIEKRQSVAFWCNPISGHATLYWYQQILGQGPKLLIQFQNNGVVDDSQLPKDRFSAERLKGVDSTLKIQPAKLEDSAVYLCASSAAGESYEQYFGPGTRLTVT.

The chain combines TRBV6-6 with TRBJ1-1; no clear D. The germline V and J ends were trimmed by 4 bases and 2 bases, with 8 bases remaining between them. The CDR3 has 13 amino acids. Germline CDR1 and CDR2: MNHNY and SVGAGI (reference sequence). CDR3 region: CASSFSVNTEAFF. In DNA form, the CDR3 reads TGTGCCAGCAGTTTCTCGGTAAACACTGAAGCTTTCTTT.

This rearrangement joins TRBV9 to TRBJ2-2, with D uncertain. This CDR3 comprises 12 residues. The V end lost 3 bases, the J end lost 4 bases, and 4 bases lay between the germline ends. The germline V gene encodes CDR1 SGDLS and CDR2 YYNGEE. In DNA, the CDR3 is TGTGCCAGCAGCGGGATCACCGGGGAGCTGTTTTTT. Its translation is CASSGITGELFF.

The chain links TRBV7-3 to TRBJ2-1, with 8 bases matching TRBD2. Looked up from germline, CDR1 is SGHTA and CDR2 is FQGTGA. This CDR3 contains 17 residues. The J segment lost 2 bases and the V segment lost 5 bases, leaving 11 bases of the junction unmatched. The CDR3 sequence is CASSPGVAGGPYNEQFF. In DNA, the CDR3 is TGTGCCAGCAGCCCGGGTGTGGCGGGGGGCCCCTACAATGAGCAGTTCTTC.

In its sample, this clone was seen once. Other DNA sequences in this specimen translate into the identical CDR3. The chain joins TRBV30 to TRBJ2-7; D ambiguous. The CDR3 contains 11 residues. Trimming took 0 bases from V and 4 from J, leaving 4 bases between them. Germline V lookup: CDR1 GTSNPN, CDR2 SVGIG (reference sequence). CDR3 protein: CAWSVGYEQYF. The CDR3 coding sequence is TGTGCCTGGAGTGTAGGATACGAGCAGTACTTC.